The next 20 T cell receptor beta chains were all read from a single sample in a study of cytomegalovirus exposure and HLA in healthy donors. 60 Vbeta and 13 Jbeta primers were used in PCR. Produced via immunoSEQ multiplex PCR; TCRdb's table is partial and in-frame only. The sample holds 110,000 or so clones, 77% seen once. Input material: PBMCs. The receptors were gathered from a young man in good health and CMV-seropositive.

This clone was observed a handful of times. The chain's CDR3 is CASTGTGFTGELFF. CDR3 bases: TGCGCCAGCACCGGGACAGGGTTCACCGGGGAGCTGTTTTTT. The chain employs TRBV10-1 and TRBJ2-2, with 9 bases matching TRBD1. Trimming at V came to 7 bases and at J to 4 bases, leaving 4 bases not matched to a gene. CDR1 WNHNN and CDR2 SYGVQD come from the germline V gene (reference sequence). The CDR3 contains 14 residues.

This chain uses TRBV5-1 with TRBJ1-3; 7 bases line up with TRBD1. V shed 4 bases and J 3 bases; nucleotides not matched to a gene: 4. This CDR3 has 14 amino acids. The germline V gene has CDR1 SGHRS and CDR2 YFSETQ. The CDR3 here is CASSEGQYGNTIYF. CDR3 sequence (DNA): TGCGCCAGCAGCGAGGGACAGTATGGAAACACCATATATTTT.

This clone was seen at least ten times. The chain uses TRBV25-1 and TRBJ1-2, with TRBD1 as a possible D gene (6 bases). V dropped 5 bases and J dropped 4 bases, with 11 bases sitting between them. From germline, CDR1 is MGHDK and CDR2 SYGVNS. The CDR3 has 13 amino acids. The CDR3: CASSQGYGYGYTF. Written as DNA, the CDR3 is TGTGCCAGCAGTCAGGGGTATGGCTATGGCTACACCTTC.

This chain links TRBV6-1 with TRBJ1-6; D gene uncertain. The V gene's germline CDR1 is MNHNS and CDR2 SASEGT. The CDR3 runs 14 residues. The ends were cut back, 5 bases at V and 5 bases at J, with 10 bases in the middle. DNA of the CDR3: TGTGCCAGCAGTCCCAGTCTTAATAATTCACCCCTCCACTTT. It is translated as CASSPSLNNSPLHF.

The V gene is TRBV2, the J gene TRBJ1-2, with no clear D. The CDR3 is 13 residues long. Between the trimmed V and J ends, which lost 9 bases and 0 bases, there was a span of 11 bases. Per the germline V gene, CDR1 is SNHLY and CDR2 is FYNNEI. CDR3 in DNA: TGTGCCAGGACGACAAGAGCTAACTATGGCTACACCTTC. It encodes CARTTRANYGYTF.

The chain recombines TRBV5-6 with TRBJ1-1; tentatively, D is TRBD1 (5 bases). Between the trimmed V and J ends, which lost 2 bases and 6 bases, there was a span of 14 bases. In germline, CDR1 is SGHDT, CDR2 YYEEEE. The CDR3 extends over 14 amino acids. CDR3 nucleotides: TGTGCCAGCAGCTTAGGACACTTTACGGCTGAAGCTTTCTTT. Translation gives CASSLGHFTAEAFF.

The J gene is TRBJ2-5, the V gene TRBV18; possible D gene TRBD1, 6 bases. The DNA end is a closer match to TRBJ2-7, so the J assignment may be wrong. The CDR3 has 14 amino acids. Germline assignment: CDR1 KGHSH and CDR2 LQKENI. CDR3 in amino acids: CASSPSTGPYEQYF. CDR3 in DNA: TGTGCCAGCTCACCCTCGACAGGCCCCTACGAGCAGTACTTC.

The gene calls are TRBV7-2 and TRBJ2-1; D is perhaps TRBD1 (8 bases). The V gene lost 2 bases and the J gene lost 8 bases, with 13 bases spanning the gap. This CDR3 contains 14 residues. The germline gives CDR1 SGHTA, CDR2 FQGNSA. The CDR3 DNA follows: TGTGCCAGCAGCTTATGGACAGGGAGGGATGAGCAGTTCTTC. This translates into CASSLWTGRDEQFF.

The rearrangement links TRBV2 to TRBJ1-2; D call uncertain. This CDR3 region has 12 residues. Trimming took off 7 bases at V and 8 bases at J, with 14 bases between the two ends. Germline values: CDR1 SNHLY, CDR2 FYNNEI. The CDR3: CASTPTLDGYTF. CDR3 nucleotides: TGTGCCAGCACGCCGACCCTAGACGGCTACACCTTC.

The chain recombines TRBV30 with TRBJ1-1; D call uncertain. The ends were cut back, 4 bases at V and 0 bases at J, with 12 bases in the middle. This CDR3 is built from 14 residues. Germline V gene data show CDR1 as GTSNPN and CDR2 as SVGIG (reference sequence). The CDR3, as DNA: TGTGCCTGGAACGCCGAGGCCCTGAACACTGAAGCTTTCTTT. The encoded protein is CAWNAEALNTEAFF.

The chain recombines TRBV25-1 with TRBJ1-2; D not certain. CDR1 is MGHDK and CDR2 is SYGVNS in the germline V gene. The CDR3 is 12 amino acids. V shed 6 bases and J shed 7 bases, with 12 bases lying between them. The CDR3 loop reads CASRGSGFGYTF. In DNA, the CDR3 is TGTGCCAGCAGGGGGTCGGGGTTTGGCTACACCTTC.

CDR3 nucleotide sequence: TGTGCCAGCAGGTCCACAGGGGCGGGCACTGAAGCTTTCTTT. Protein: CASRSTGAGTEAFF. The chain recombines TRBV6-5 with TRBJ1-1, with 7 nucleotides matching TRBD1. Germline V CDR1 and CDR2: MNHEY, SVGAGI. Germline trimming cut 6 bases from V and 4 bases from J; bases unmatched to any gene: 8. The CDR3 loop spans 14 amino acids.

This clone was seen just once. The chain joins TRBV27 to TRBJ1-2; 9 bases map to TRBD1. The CDR3 totals 16 residues. The V gene end was trimmed by 5 bases and the J gene end by 7 bases; junction bases not matched to a gene: 14. Germline-derived CDR1 and CDR2 are MNHEY and SMNVEV (reference sequence). The DNA of the CDR3 is TGTGCCAGCAGTCAAAAACAGGGGGCGCGACATCCTGGCTACACCTTC. Protein product: CASSQKQGARHPGYTF.

The chain employs TRBV19 and TRBJ2-6, with 8 bases lining up with TRBD1. The germline CDR1 and CDR2 sequences are LNHDA and SQIVND (reference sequence). The CDR3 consists of 19 residues. V shed 7 bases and J 0 bases; nucleotides not matched to a gene: 14. The chain's CDR3 is CASTLEGTGPFSGANVLTF. The CDR3 DNA reads as TGTGCCAGTACCCTTGAAGGGACAGGACCCTTCTCTGGGGCCAACGTCCTGACTTTC.

The chain carries TRBV9 and TRBJ2-3; 7 bases are a match to TRBD1. With V trimmed by 3 bases and J by 2 bases, 6 bases remained unmatched. Germline CDR1 and CDR2: SGDLS and YYNGEE. The CDR3 has 15 amino acids. CDR3 sequence: CASSAWTGFTDTQYF. The CDR3 nucleotides are TGTGCCAGCAGCGCTTGGACAGGTTTCACAGATACGCAGTATTTT.

This clone showed up just a few times. The chain is built from TRBV4-1 and TRBJ1-6, with TRBD1 as a possible D gene (5 bases). V was pared by 1 base and J by 9 bases, with 19 bases between. CDR3 size: 17 residues. The germline CDR1 and CDR2 sequences are MGHRA and YSYEKL. The CDR3 DNA reads as TGCGCCAGCAGCCAAGTGGATTTGGGACTTATTTCTTCACCCCTCCACTTT. It specifies CASSQVDLGLISSPLHF.

The count of this clone is one. The chain links TRBV7-9 to TRBJ2-7, with 9 bases fitting TRBD2. With V trimmed by 4 bases and J by 4 bases, 5 bases remained unmatched. The CDR3 has 14 residues. Germline V gives CDR1 SEHNR, CDR2 FQNEAQ (reference sequence). The CDR3 loop is CASSSGLARYEQYF. CDR3 nucleotide sequence: TGTGCCAGCAGCTCGGGACTAGCACGATACGAGCAGTACTTC.

This clone was seen just once. The chain uses TRBV14 and TRBJ2-7; 12 bases are shared with TRBD2. There are 15 residues in the CDR3. J lost 5 bases, V lost 5 bases, and 7 bases had no gene match. The V gene's germline CDR1 is SGHDN and CDR2 FVKESK. The CDR3 spells CASSTTSGRIHEQYF. In nucleotides, the CDR3 is TGTGCCAGCAGCACCACTAGCGGGAGGATCCACGAGCAGTACTTC.

CDR3 in DNA: TGTGCCAGTAGCCCTACTACGAACACCGGGGAGCTGTTTTTT. It codes for CASSPTTNTGELFF. The chain has TRBV19 and TRBJ2-2; D not resolved. The V end lost 6 bases, the J end lost 0 bases, and 8 bases lay between the germline ends. The CDR3 extends over 14 amino acids. Germline CDR1 reads LNHDA; CDR2 reads SQIVND (reference sequence).

The V gene is TRBV5-5, the J gene TRBJ1-4, with D possibly matching TRBD1 (6 bases). The germline gives CDR1 SGHKS, CDR2 YYEKEE (reference sequence). The CDR3 covers 16 residues. The V and J ends lost 0 bases and 0 bases respectively, with 9 bases between them. The CDR3 nucleotides are TGTGCCAGCAGCTTGGGGGACACTGCAACTAATGAAAAACTGTTTTTT. This encodes CASSLGDTATNEKLFF.